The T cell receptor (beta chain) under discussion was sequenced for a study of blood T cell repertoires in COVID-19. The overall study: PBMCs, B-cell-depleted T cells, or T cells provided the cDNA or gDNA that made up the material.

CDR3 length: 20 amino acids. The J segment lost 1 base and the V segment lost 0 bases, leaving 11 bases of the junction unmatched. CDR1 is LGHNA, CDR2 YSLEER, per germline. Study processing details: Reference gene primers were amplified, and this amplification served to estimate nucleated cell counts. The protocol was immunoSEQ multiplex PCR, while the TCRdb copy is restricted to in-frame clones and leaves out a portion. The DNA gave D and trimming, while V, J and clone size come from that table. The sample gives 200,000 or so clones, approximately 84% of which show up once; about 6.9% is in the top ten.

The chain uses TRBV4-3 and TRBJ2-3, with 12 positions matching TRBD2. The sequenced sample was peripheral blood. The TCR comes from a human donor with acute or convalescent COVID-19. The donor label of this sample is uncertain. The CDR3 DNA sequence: TGCGCCAGCAGCCAAGATTCGAGGGCTAGCGGGAGGGCCGGCACAGATACGCAGTATTTT. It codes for CASSQDSRASGRAGTDTQYF.